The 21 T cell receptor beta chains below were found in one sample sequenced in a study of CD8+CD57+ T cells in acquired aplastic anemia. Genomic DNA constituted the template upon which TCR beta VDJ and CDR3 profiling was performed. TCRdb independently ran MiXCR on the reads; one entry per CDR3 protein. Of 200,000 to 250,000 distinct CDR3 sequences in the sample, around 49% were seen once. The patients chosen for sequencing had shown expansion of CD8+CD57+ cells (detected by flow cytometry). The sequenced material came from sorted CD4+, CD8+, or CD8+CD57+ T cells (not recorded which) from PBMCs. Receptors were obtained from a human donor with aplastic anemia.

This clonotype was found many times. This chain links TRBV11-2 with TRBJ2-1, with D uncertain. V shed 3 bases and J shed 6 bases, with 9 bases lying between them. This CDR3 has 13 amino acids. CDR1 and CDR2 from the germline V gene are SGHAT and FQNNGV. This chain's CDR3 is CASSFRLSNEQFF. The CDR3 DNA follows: TGTGCCAGCAGCTTCAGACTCTCCAATGAGCAGTTCTTC.

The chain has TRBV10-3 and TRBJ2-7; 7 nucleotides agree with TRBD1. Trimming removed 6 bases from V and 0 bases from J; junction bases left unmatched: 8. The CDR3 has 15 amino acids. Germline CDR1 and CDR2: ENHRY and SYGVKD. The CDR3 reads CAISRGQAGSYEQYF. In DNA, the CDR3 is TGTGCCATCAGCAGAGGACAGGCTGGCTCCTACGAGCAGTACTTC.

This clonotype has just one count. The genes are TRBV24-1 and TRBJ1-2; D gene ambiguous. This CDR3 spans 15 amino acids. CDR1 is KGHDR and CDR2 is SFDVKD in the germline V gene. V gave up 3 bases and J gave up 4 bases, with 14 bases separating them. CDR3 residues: CATSDGNTDVYGYTF. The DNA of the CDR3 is TGTGCCACCAGTGATGGAAATACGGACGTCTATGGCTACACCTTC.

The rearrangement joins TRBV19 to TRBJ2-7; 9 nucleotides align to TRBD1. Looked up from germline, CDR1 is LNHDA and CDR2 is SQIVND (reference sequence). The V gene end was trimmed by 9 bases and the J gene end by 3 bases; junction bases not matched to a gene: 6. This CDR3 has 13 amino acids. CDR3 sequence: CASRQGGNYEQYF. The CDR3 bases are TGTGCCAGCAGACAGGGGGGAAACTACGAGCAGTACTTC.

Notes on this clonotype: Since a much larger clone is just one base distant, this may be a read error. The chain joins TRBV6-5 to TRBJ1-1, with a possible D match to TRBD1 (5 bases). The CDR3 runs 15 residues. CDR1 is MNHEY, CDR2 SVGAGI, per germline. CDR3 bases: TGTACCAGCAGTAGGGGAGGGTTCGGATACACTGAAGCTTTCTTT. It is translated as CTSSRGGFGYTEAFF.

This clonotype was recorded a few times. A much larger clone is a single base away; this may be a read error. The CDR3 bases are TGTGCCAGCAGCGTATCACAGGGGATGGCCGGGAAGCTGTTTTTT. Protein sequence: CASSVSQGMAGKLFF. The chain recombines TRBV9 with TRBJ2-2; TRBD1 matches 7 bases. The CDR3 consists of 15 residues. CDR1 and CDR2 (germline): SGDLS, YYNGEE. The variable domain in full, with the rest retrieved from reference TRBV9 and TRBJ2-2, is DSGVTQTPKHLITATGQRVTLRCSPRSGDLSVYWYQQSLDQGLQFLIQYYNGEERAKGNILERFSAQQFPDLHSELNLSSLELGDSALYFCASSVSQGMAGKLFFGEGSRLTVL.

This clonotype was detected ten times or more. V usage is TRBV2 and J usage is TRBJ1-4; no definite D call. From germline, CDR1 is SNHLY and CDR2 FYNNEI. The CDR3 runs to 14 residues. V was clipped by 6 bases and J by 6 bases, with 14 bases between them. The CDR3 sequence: CASRSGGLDEKLFF. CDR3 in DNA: TGTGCCAGCAGGTCGGGCGGACTGGATGAAAAACTGTTTTTT. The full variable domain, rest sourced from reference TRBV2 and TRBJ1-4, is EPEVTQTPSHQVTQMGQEVILRCVPISNHLYFYWYRQILGQKVEFLVSFYNNEISEKSEIFDDQFSVERPDGSNFTLKIRSTKLEDSAMYFCASRSGGLDEKLFFGSGTQLSVL.

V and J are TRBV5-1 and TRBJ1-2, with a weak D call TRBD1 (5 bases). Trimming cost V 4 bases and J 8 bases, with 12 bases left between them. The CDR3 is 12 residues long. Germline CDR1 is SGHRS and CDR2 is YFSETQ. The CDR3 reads CASSRGDRGYTF. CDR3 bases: TGCGCCAGCAGCCGAGGGGATCGGGGCTACACCTTC.

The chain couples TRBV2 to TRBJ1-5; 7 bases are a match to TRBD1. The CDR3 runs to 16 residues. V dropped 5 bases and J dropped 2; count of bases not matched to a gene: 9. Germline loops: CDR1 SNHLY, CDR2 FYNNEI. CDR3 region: CASSRTGAVGNQPQHF. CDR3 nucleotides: TGTGCCAGCAGTCGAACAGGGGCTGTTGGCAATCAGCCCCAGCATTTT.

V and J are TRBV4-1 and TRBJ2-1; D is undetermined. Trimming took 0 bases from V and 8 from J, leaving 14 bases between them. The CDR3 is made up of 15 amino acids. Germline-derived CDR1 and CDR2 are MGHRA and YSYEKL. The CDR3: CASSQEYPAADEQFF. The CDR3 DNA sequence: TGCGCCAGCAGCCAAGAGTACCCGGCCGCGGATGAGCAGTTCTTC.

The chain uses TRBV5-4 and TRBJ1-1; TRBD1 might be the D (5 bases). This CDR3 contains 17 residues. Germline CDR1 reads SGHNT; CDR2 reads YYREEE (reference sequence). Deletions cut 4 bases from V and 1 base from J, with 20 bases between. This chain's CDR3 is CASSAGLAGGENTEAFF. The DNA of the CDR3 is TGTGCCAGCAGCGCAGGACTAGCGGGGGGGGAGAACACTGAAGCTTTCTTT. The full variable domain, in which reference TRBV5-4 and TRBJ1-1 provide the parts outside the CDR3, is ETGVTQSPTHLIKTRGQQVTLRCSSQSGHNTVSWYQQALGQGPQFIFQYYREEENGRGNFPPRFSGLQFPNYSSELNVNALELDDSALYLCASSAGLAGGENTEAFFGQGTRLTVV.

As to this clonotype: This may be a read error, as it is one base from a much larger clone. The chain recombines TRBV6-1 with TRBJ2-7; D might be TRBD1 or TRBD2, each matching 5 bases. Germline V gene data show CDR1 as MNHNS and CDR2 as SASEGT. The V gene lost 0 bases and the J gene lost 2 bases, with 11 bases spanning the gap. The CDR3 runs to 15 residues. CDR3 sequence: CASSEAGTLPYEQYF. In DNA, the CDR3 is TGTGCCAGCAGTGAAGCTGGGACCTTGCCCTACGAGCAGTACTTC.

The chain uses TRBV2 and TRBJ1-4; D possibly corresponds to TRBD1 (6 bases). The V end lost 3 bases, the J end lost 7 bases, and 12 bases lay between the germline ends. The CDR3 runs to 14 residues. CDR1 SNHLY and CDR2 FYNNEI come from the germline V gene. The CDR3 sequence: CASSDVGQIEKLFF. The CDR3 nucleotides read TGTGCCAGCAGTGATGTTGGACAGATTGAAAAACTGTTTTTT.

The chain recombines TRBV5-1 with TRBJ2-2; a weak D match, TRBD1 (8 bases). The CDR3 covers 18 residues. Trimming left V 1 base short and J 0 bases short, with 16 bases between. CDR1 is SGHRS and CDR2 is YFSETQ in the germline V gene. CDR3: CASSLYRGGPANTGELFF. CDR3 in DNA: TGCGCCAGCAGCTTGTACAGGGGGGGCCCCGCGAACACCGGGGAGCTGTTTTTT.

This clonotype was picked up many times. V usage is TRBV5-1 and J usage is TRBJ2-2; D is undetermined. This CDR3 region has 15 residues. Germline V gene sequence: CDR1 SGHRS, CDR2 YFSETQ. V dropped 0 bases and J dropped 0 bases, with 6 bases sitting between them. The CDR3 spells CASSLVVSNTGELFF. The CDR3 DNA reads TGCGCCAGCAGCTTGGTTGTTTCGAACACCGGGGAGCTGTTTTTT. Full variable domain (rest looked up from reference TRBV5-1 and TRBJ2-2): KAGVTQTPRYLIKTRGQQVTLSCSPISGHRSVSWYQQTPGQGLQFLFEYFSETQRNKGNFPGRFSGRQFSNSRSEMNVSTLELGDSALYLCASSLVVSNTGELFFGEGSRLTVL.

CDR3 region: CATSRDRANYGYTF. In DNA, the CDR3 is TGTGCCACCAGCAGAGATCGAGCTAACTATGGCTACACCTTC. The V gene is TRBV15, the J gene TRBJ1-2; D is unresolved. Between the trimmed V and J ends, which lost 0 bases and 0 bases, there was a span of 5 bases. Germline CDR1 is LNHNV and CDR2 is YYDKDF (reference sequence). The CDR3 sequence is 14 residues long.

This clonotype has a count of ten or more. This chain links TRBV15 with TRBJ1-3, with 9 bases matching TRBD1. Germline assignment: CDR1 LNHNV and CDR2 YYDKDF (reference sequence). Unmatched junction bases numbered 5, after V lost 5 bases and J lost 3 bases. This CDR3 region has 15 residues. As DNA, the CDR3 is TGTGCCACCAGCTTGACAGGGGGTTTTGGAAACACCATATATTTT. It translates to CATSLTGGFGNTIYF.

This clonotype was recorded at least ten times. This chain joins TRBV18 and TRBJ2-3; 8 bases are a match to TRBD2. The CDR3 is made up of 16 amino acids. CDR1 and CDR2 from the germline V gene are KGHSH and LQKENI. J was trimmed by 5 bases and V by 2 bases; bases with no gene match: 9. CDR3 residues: CASSPSAAGAGDTQYF. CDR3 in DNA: TGTGCCAGCTCACCATCTGCAGCGGGGGCTGGAGATACGCAGTATTTT.

CDR3 sequence: CATSHGGSYEQYF. The CDR3, as DNA: TGTGCCACCTCCCACGGGGGCTCTTACGAGCAGTACTTC. The genes are TRBV24-1 and TRBJ2-7; either TRBD1 or TRBD2 may fit D (6 bases each). Looked up from germline, CDR1 is KGHDR and CDR2 is SFDVKD. V was clipped by 9 bases and J by 4 bases, with 15 bases between them. This CDR3 spans 13 amino acids.

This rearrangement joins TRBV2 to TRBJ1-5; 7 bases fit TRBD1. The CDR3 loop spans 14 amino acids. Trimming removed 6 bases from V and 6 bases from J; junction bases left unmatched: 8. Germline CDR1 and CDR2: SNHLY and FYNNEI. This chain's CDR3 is CASRVRQGAQPQHF. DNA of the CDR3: TGTGCCAGCAGGGTTCGACAGGGAGCTCAGCCCCAGCATTTT.

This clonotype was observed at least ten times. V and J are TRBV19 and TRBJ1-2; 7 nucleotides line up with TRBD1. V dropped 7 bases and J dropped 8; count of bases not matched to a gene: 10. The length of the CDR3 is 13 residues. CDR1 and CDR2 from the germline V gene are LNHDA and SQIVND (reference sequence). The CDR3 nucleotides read TGTGCCAGTACCGGAAGGGACAGTGGCGGCTACACCTTC. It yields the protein CASTGRDSGGYTF.